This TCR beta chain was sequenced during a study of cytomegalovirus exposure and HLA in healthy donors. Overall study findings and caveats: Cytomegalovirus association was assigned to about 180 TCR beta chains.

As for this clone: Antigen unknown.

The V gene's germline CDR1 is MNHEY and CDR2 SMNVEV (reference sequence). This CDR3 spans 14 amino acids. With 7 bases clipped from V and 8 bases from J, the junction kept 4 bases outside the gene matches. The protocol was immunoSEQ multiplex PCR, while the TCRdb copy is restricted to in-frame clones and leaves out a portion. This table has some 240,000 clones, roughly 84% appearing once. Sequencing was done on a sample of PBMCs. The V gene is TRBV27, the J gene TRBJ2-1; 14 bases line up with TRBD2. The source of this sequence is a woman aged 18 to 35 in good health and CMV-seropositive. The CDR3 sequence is CASTGLAGVDEQFF. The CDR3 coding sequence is TGTGCCAGCACGGGACTAGCGGGAGTCGATGAGCAGTTCTTC.